This T cell receptor (beta chain) appears in the sequencing data of a study of synovial regulatory T cells in juvenile arthritis (dated by TCRdb to between 2014 and 2017). Study-level background: Among the sequenced patients, a few were classified as therapy-naive, methotrexate plus infliximab was given to one, methotrexate was given to over five, and treatment information was unavailable for one. The study compared TCRbeta CDR3 repertoires of blood iaTreg cells, other blood Treg cells and synovial fluid Treg cells from matched patient samples. Although effector T cell subsets in the cohort were also sequenced for comparisons, the Treg dataset on its own covers only blood and synovial fluid Treg cells. TCR repertoire comparisons included Treg and Teff subsets from ten to eleven JIA patients with active disease. What the research found in general, with its limitations: Across patients, iaTreg TCR repertoires were largely private, and these iaTreg repertoires partially overlapped with synovial Teff and blood CPL repertoires. Compared with other blood Treg cells, blood iaTreg cells had lower TCR diversity, a finding consistent with antigen-driven expansion. Synovial Treg cells shared more CDR3 sequences with iaTreg cells than with other blood Treg cells; Chao-Jaccard similarity confirmed closer relation.

TCR repertoire donors were roughly eleven juvenile idiopathic arthritis patients with active disease who had not reached inactive disease, 3 polyarticular and 8 oligoarticular. A median age of roughly 12 years (range about 2.4-22.9) and a median disease duration of around seven years (range 0.2-19.1) were recorded for the TCR-sequenced patients. Samples for TCR repertoire analysis came from two centres in Italy. Peripheral blood mononuclear cells were separated using a Histopaque-1077 density gradient and frozen in about 90% FCS with about 10% DMSO. Taken from the germline V gene, the CDR1 and CDR2 loops are MGHRA and YSYEKL. Counted from cysteine to phenylalanine, this CDR3 has 14 amino acids. Only the protein is on record. A word on this clone: No antigen is known for it.

Library creation used the immunoSEQ multiplex PCR assay. TCRbeta CDR3 sequencing was carried out by Adaptive Biotechnologies. The study's processing was this. Repertoire similarity was assessed with the Chao-modified Jaccard index and with the median clonotype overlap from 200 random subsamples of equal sample size. Similarity analyses were performed using either productive nucleotide sequences or in silico-translated amino acid sequences. Hierarchical clustering with single linkage and t-SNE based on Chao-modified Jaccard distances were used to compare repertoires. After normalising for sample size, the researchers measured repertoire diversity with the Renyi index across a range of alpha values. Here the immuneACCESS table is served through TCRdb, limited to in-frame sequences with V and J called. Missing clones are a known gap in these copies; in checked studies unresolved V genes cover under half, and the rest lacks a known reason. D and trimming were read from the DNA, whereas the V and J calls and clone size are those reported in that table. The sample's own table lists roughly 10,000 clones. The ten largest account for 0.72% of the sample.

In this chain, TRBV4-1 is recombined with TRBJ1-6; TCRdb gives TRBD1 as the D gene, but with no DNA this cannot be confirmed. What was sequenced was Treg cells from blood. Read against the paper, the sample's cell subset or site label means: remaining (HLA-DR-negative) circulating blood Treg cells. The sequence derives from a donor aged 2-30 years with juvenile idiopathic arthritis. The CDR3 sequence is CASSQDRDNSPLHF.